Each of the 19 T cell receptor beta chains below was sequenced from the same sample in a study of blood T cell repertoires in COVID-19 (dated by TCRdb to 2019 to 2021). The library was obtained by the immunoSEQ multiplex PCR assay. Here the immuneACCESS table is served through TCRdb, limited to in-frame sequences with V and J called. Missing clones are a known gap in these copies; in checked studies unresolved V genes cover under half, and the rest lacks a known reason. Recorded for this sample are 88,000 or so clones; 75% to 90% of them occurred a single time. Approximately 6.8% of the sample belongs to the ten largest clones. The sequenced sample was peripheral blood. These receptors were taken from a man in his sixties with acute or convalescent COVID-19.

This clone was recorded once. The genes are TRBV10-3 and TRBJ1-1; D perhaps matches TRBD1 (5 bases). CDR1 and CDR2 (germline): ENHRY, SYGVKD. Trimming pared 10 bases from V and 5 bases from J, leaving 20 bases between. CDR3 size: 14 residues. The CDR3 DNA follows: TGTGCCACAAGGAAGGTCAGGGTGGAAACTGAAGCTTTCTTT. It yields the protein CATRKVRVETEAFF.

The chain carries TRBV19 and TRBJ1-1; TRBD1 matches at 9 bases. CDR3 length: 16 residues. Germline V CDR1 and CDR2: LNHDA, SQIVND (reference sequence). Losses at the gene ends were 3 bases for V and 4 bases for J; bases not matched to a gene: 9. This CDR3 reads CASSMNRGLWGTEAFF. The CDR3 DNA is TGTGCCAGTAGTATGAACAGGGGGCTATGGGGCACTGAAGCTTTCTTT.

This clone was recorded only once. The chain links TRBV6-5 to TRBJ1-2; the match to TRBD1 covers 7 bases. The CDR3 length is 13 residues. J gave up 6 bases and V 6 bases, and 7 bases lay outside the gene matches. Per the germline V gene, CDR1 is MNHEY and CDR2 is SVGAGI. The CDR3 DNA sequence: TGTGCCAGCAGGGTGACAGGGAGTAATGGCTACACCTTC. Translating gives CASRVTGSNGYTF.

This rearrangement joins TRBV5-4 to TRBJ2-7; possibly TRBD1 for D (6 bases). The V and J ends lost 4 bases and 3 bases respectively, with 17 bases between them. Germline-derived CDR1 and CDR2 are SGHNT and YYREEE (reference sequence). This CDR3 has 15 residues. The CDR3 DNA is TGTGCCAGCAGCGTGGGGACGACAGGCAGCTACGAGCAGTACTTC. This encodes CASSVGTTGSYEQYF.

Here the CDR3 reads CASRSRGRETQYF. The CDR3, as DNA: TGTGCCAGCAGGTCTCGCGGGAGGGAGACCCAGTACTTC. The rearrangement uses TRBV5-6 and TRBJ2-5, with 8 bases that match TRBD2. The CDR3 totals 13 residues. Germline trimming cut 5 bases from V and 5 bases from J; bases unmatched to any gene: 5. CDR1 is SGHDT, CDR2 YYEEEE, per germline.

The gene calls are TRBV19 and TRBJ2-3; tentative D call: TRBD2 (7 bases). Germline V gene sequence: CDR1 LNHDA, CDR2 SQIVND (reference sequence). V lost 5 bases to trimming and J lost 1 base, with 10 bases between them. The CDR3 sequence is 14 residues long. CDR3 region: CASSGRGRTDTQYF. CDR3 nucleotide sequence: TGTGCCAGTAGTGGGCGGGGGCGCACAGATACGCAGTATTTT.

V gene TRBV3-1 (or the pseudogene TRBV3-2) combines with J gene TRBJ2-1; possible D gene TRBD2, 6 bases. V was cut by 0 bases and J by 7 bases, with 13 bases left in between. This CDR3 has 15 residues. The germline V gene encodes CDR1 LGHDT and CDR2 YNNKEL (reference sequence). This CDR3 reads CASSQEGRRRNEQFF. In nucleotides, the CDR3 is TGTGCCAGCAGCCAAGAAGGGAGGCGACGGAATGAGCAGTTCTTC.

This clone was seen a single time. The rearrangement uses TRBV6-2 or TRBV6-3 and TRBJ1-5; D call uncertain. The CDR3 is made up of 15 amino acids. Looked up from germline, CDR1 is MNHEY and CDR2 is SVGEGT. V was pared by 6 bases and J by 8 bases, with 20 bases between. The CDR3 here is CASSKTGIRWEPQHF. For the CDR3, the DNA is TGTGCCAGCAGCAAAACGGGGATTCGTTGGGAGCCCCAGCATTTT.

The CDR3 nucleotides are TGTGCCAGCAGTTACTCTCAGGGGGTTAATTCACCCCTCCACTTT. It is translated as CASSYSQGVNSPLHF. V usage is TRBV6-5 and J usage is TRBJ1-6; 7 positions agree with TRBD1. CDR1 and CDR2 from the germline V gene are MNHEY and SVGAGI. V was pared by 0 bases and J by 6 bases, with 2 bases of the junction left unmatched. This CDR3 is built from 15 residues.

As concerns this clone: Distinct nucleotide sequences in the sample also encode this CDR3. The chain recombines TRBV12-3 or TRBV12-4 with TRBJ1-1, with a weak D call TRBD1 (6 bases). The CDR3 is 13 residues long. V lost 1 base and J 4 bases, leaving 7 bases between the germline ends. The CDR3 loop is CASSLGGGTEAFF. The CDR3 DNA reads as TGTGCCAGCAGTTTAGGAGGGGGCACTGAAGCTTTCTTT.

This sequence joins TRBV3-1 (or the pseudogene TRBV3-2) and TRBJ2-1; maybe TRBD2 (5 bases). Per germline, CDR1 LGHDT and CDR2 YNNKEL (reference sequence). The CDR3 sequence is 15 residues long. The V gene lost 0 bases and the J gene lost 6 bases, with 12 bases spanning the gap. DNA for the CDR3: TGTGCCAGCAGCCAAGAAAGTCGGAGGCCCAATGAGCAGTTCTTC. This encodes CASSQESRRPNEQFF.

J is TRBJ1-1 and V is TRBV5-4; tentatively, D is TRBD1 (6 bases). CDR3 length equals 14 residues. Germline CDR1 is SGHNT and CDR2 is YYREEE (reference sequence). The V and J ends lost 3 bases and 0 bases respectively, with 9 bases between them. CDR3 residues: CASSSQGMNTEAFF. The CDR3 coding sequence is TGTGCCAGCAGCTCACAGGGCATGAACACTGAAGCTTTCTTT.

The chain has TRBV19 and TRBJ1-3, with 10 bases lining up with TRBD1. The CDR3 spans 19 residues. Germline V gives CDR1 LNHDA, CDR2 SQIVND (reference sequence). The trim removed 5 bases at V and 2 bases at J, leaving 15 bases unmatched. The CDR3 coding sequence is TGTGCCAGTAGTGACAACCGGGACAGGGGATCTTTCGCTGGAAACACCATATATTTT. Amino acids: CASSDNRDRGSFAGNTIYF.

This chain uses TRBV11-2 with TRBJ2-1; D ambiguous. CDR3 length: 17 residues. Germline-derived CDR1 and CDR2 are SGHAT and FQNNGV. V lost 1 base, J lost 3 bases, and 16 bases lay in between. The CDR3 protein is CASSLGPRGRFYNEQFF. Here the CDR3 DNA reads TGTGCCAGCAGCTTAGGGCCCCGTGGGCGTTTCTACAATGAGCAGTTCTTC.

V usage is TRBV2 and J usage is TRBJ1-2; TRBD1 aligns across 8 bases. V gave up 6 bases and J gave up 10 bases; unmatched junction bases: 16. Germline V gene data show CDR1 as SNHLY and CDR2 as FYNNEI. CDR3 size: 15 residues. The CDR3 sequence: CASSRRTGRASVYTF. CDR3 DNA sequence: TGTGCCAGCAGCCGACGGACAGGGAGGGCTTCGGTCTACACCTTC.

The chain combines TRBV7-7 with TRBJ2-5; 7 positions match TRBD2. The CDR3 loop spans 14 amino acids. V shed 1 base and J 5 bases; nucleotides not matched to a gene: 4. CDR1 SSHAT and CDR2 FNYEAQ come from the germline V gene (reference sequence). The CDR3 protein is CASSLGGGHETQYF. For the CDR3, the DNA is TGTGCCAGCAGCTTAGGGGGAGGGCACGAGACCCAGTACTTC.

The chain carries TRBV9 and TRBJ1-1; D perhaps matches TRBD1 (5 bases). CDR3 size: 16 residues. CDR1 and CDR2 from the germline V gene are SGDLS and YYNGEE. Between the trimmed V and J ends, which lost 2 bases and 0 bases, there was a span of 14 bases. The CDR3: CASSVYPGLMNTEAFF. CDR3 sequence (DNA): TGTGCCAGCAGCGTTTATCCGGGACTTATGAACACTGAAGCTTTCTTT.

The chain links TRBV19 to TRBJ2-2; D uncertain. Per the germline V gene, CDR1 is LNHDA and CDR2 is SQIVND (reference sequence). V was clipped by 2 bases and J by 6 bases, with 13 bases between them. The CDR3 length is 15 residues. DNA for the CDR3: TGTGCCAGTAGTATATACTTTAATGTGGCCGGGGAGCTGTTTTTT. This translates into CASSIYFNVAGELFF.

This clone appeared a single time. This sequence joins TRBV27 and TRBJ1-6; tentatively, D is TRBD1 (6 bases). V lost 6 bases and J 7 bases, leaving 16 bases between the germline ends. There are 15 residues in the CDR3. Germline CDR1 reads MNHEY; CDR2 reads SMNVEV (reference sequence). CDR3 in amino acids: CASRANRVGNSPLHF. Written as DNA, the CDR3 is TGTGCCAGCAGAGCAAACAGGGTCGGGAATTCACCCCTCCACTTT.